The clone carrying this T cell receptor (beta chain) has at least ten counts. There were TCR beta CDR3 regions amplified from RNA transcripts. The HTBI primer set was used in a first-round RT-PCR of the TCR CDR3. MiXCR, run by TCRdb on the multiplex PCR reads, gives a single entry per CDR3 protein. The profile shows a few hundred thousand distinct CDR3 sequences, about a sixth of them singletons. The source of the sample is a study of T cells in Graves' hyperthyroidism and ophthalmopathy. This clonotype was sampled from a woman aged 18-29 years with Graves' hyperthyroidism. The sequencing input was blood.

This chain's CDR3 is CASSQTSGSFNEQFF. CDR3 nucleotide sequence: TGTGCCAGCAGTCAGACTAGCGGGAGTTTTAATGAGCAGTTCTTC. The J gene is TRBJ2-1, the V gene TRBV6-1; the match to TRBD2 covers 12 bases. In germline, CDR1 is MNHNS, CDR2 SASEGT. The junction had 6 bases not matched to a gene; V was cut back by 5 bases and J by 7 bases. The CDR3 loop spans 15 amino acids.